Below are 26 T cell receptor beta chains sequenced from a single sample in a study of blood T cells in healthy people across ages. The authors ran a second PCR of 7 to 11 cycles using a sample-barcoded 5' primer and a J-beta primer mix. TCRdb ran MiXCR on the 5' RACE reads and lists one entry per CDR3 protein. This table has more than 1 million distinct CDR3 sequences, 40% to 45% appearing once. Sequencing input: blood. These receptors came from a woman aged 55-70 years in good health.

Of note for this clonotype: A junction end diverges from the germline sequence, so it may reflect a read error. This chain links TRBV5-1 with TRBJ2-1; 12 nucleotides match TRBD2. Germline loops: CDR1 SGHRS, CDR2 YFSETQ. CDR3 length: 16 residues. The CDR3 loop reads CASRSGTSGFYNEQCF. DNA of the CDR3: TGCGCCAGCAGGAGCGGGACTAGCGGGTTCTACAATGAGCAGTGCTTC.

The chain is built from TRBV7-2 and TRBJ2-3; 10 bases match TRBD2. V trimming: 5 bases; J trimming: 1 base; junction bases outside the gene matches: 6. Germline CDR1 SGHTA, CDR2 FQGNSA. CDR3 size: 16 residues. The CDR3 is CASSPEGTSGTDTQYF. The CDR3 DNA follows: TGTGCCAGCAGCCCAGAAGGGACTAGCGGCACAGATACGCAGTATTTT.

This clonotype was detected many times. The rearrangement links TRBV2 to TRBJ1-2; D remains ambiguous. This CDR3 is built from 13 residues. From germline, CDR1 is SNHLY and CDR2 FYNNEI. Between the trimmed V and J ends, which lost 2 bases and 4 bases, there was a span of 8 bases. The CDR3 here is CASSERNSYGYTF. The CDR3 DNA reads as TGTGCCAGCAGTGAAAGAAATTCCTATGGCTACACCTTC.

The chain couples TRBV12-3 or TRBV12-4 to TRBJ2-1; 7 nucleotides agree with TRBD2. J gave up 8 bases and V 5 bases, and 12 bases lay outside the gene matches. The CDR3 has 15 amino acids. In DNA, the CDR3 is TGTGCCAGCAGTCGACTAGCCCCGCCGGCCGATGAGCAGTTCTTC. This gives the protein CASSRLAPPADEQFF.

The CDR3 loop is CASSYLVVKSYEQYF. CDR3 DNA: TGTGCCAGCAGCTACCTAGTGGTCAAATCCTACGAGCAGTACTTC. This chain uses TRBV7-6 with TRBJ2-4, with D unresolved. The assigned J gene may be wrong: the sequence end matches TRBJ2-7 better. This CDR3 contains 15 residues. CDR1 is SGHVS and CDR2 is FNYEAQ in the germline V gene.

The chain couples TRBV12-3 or TRBV12-4 to TRBJ2-5; D is possibly TRBD2 (6 bases). There are 10 residues in the CDR3. The V gene lost 8 bases and the J gene lost 11 bases, with 12 bases spanning the gap. This chain's CDR3 is CASGPGEQYF. CDR3 coding DNA: TGTGCCAGCGGTCCGGGGGAGCAGTACTTC.

This clonotype was seen only once. CDR3 DNA sequence: TGTGCCAGCAGTCCAAGACTACGGGTCGAGCAGTACTTC. This codes for CASSPRLRVEQYF. The rearrangement links TRBV27 to TRBJ2-7; D is perhaps TRBD2 (5 bases). V gave up 5 bases and J gave up 6 bases, with 14 bases separating them. Per the germline V gene, CDR1 is MNHEY and CDR2 is SMNVEV (reference sequence). This CDR3 region has 13 residues.

This clonotype appeared a few times. V and J are TRBV5-1 and TRBJ2-3; tentatively, D is TRBD2 (6 bases). The V and J ends lost 2 bases and 5 bases respectively, with 21 bases between them. CDR1 is SGHRS, CDR2 YFSETQ, per germline. The CDR3 is 17 residues long. Here the CDR3 reads CASSFGGVGRGIDTQYF. The CDR3 DNA follows: TGCGCCAGCAGCTTTGGAGGGGTCGGGAGAGGTATAGATACGCAGTATTTT. Supplemented by reference TRBV5-1 and TRBJ2-3, the full variable domain reads KAGVTQTPRYLIKTRGQQVTLSCSPISGHRSVSWYQQTPGQGLQFLFEYFSETQRNKGNFPGRFSGRQFSNSRSEMNVSTLELGDSALYLCASSFGGVGRGIDTQYFGPGTRLTVL.

V usage is TRBV20-1 and J usage is TRBJ2-7, with D uncertain. The DNA end lines up better with TRBJ2-5; the J call may be wrong. The CDR3 loop spans 13 amino acids. Germline V gives CDR1 DFQATT, CDR2 SNEGSKA (reference sequence). The CDR3 here is CSASVVLTETQYF. In nucleotides, the CDR3 is TGCAGTGCTAGTGTGGTCTTAACAGAGACCCAGTACTTC.

This clonotype was picked up a small number of times. V is TRBV5-1 and J is TRBJ1-2; 8 positions match TRBD1. The length of the CDR3 is 16 residues. V lost 0 bases to trimming and J lost 6 bases; unmatched junction nucleotides: 10. From germline, CDR1 is SGHRS and CDR2 YFSETQ. For the CDR3, the DNA is TGCGCCAGCAGCTTGGTGCAGGGGGCGCATCGGGATGGCTACACCTTC. Translation gives CASSLVQGAHRDGYTF.

The sample holds one count of this clonotype. V usage is TRBV18 and J usage is TRBJ2-7; D might be TRBD1 (6 bases). The DNA matches TRBJ2-5 better at its end, which makes the J call doubtful. The CDR3 has 17 residues. The V gene's germline CDR1 is KGHSH and CDR2 LQKENI. The CDR3 nucleotides are TGTGCCAGCTCACCGACCCTCGGTGGGGGCGGACGGGAGACCCAGTACTTC. Residues: CASSPTLGGGGRETQYF.

This clonotype was counted a single time. CDR3 sequence reads: CSVQSDKNIQYF. The CDR3 bases are TGCAGTGTACAGAGCGACAAAAACATTCAGTACTTC. V is TRBV20-1 and J is TRBJ2-4; D gene ambiguous. The V end was cut by 7 bases, the J end by 3 bases, with 10 bases between. CDR1 is DFQATT and CDR2 is SNEGSKA in the germline V gene (reference sequence). The CDR3 is 12 residues long.

This clonotype was detected only a few times. V and J are TRBV7-9 and TRBJ2-5, with D perhaps TRBD2 (5 bases). The germline V gene has CDR1 SEHNR and CDR2 FQNEAQ (reference sequence). The CDR3 runs to 15 residues. V gave up 2 bases and J gave up 4 bases, with 14 bases separating them. The CDR3: CASSLSLSEGETQYF. The CDR3, as DNA: TGTGCCAGCAGCTTAAGCCTATCAGAGGGAGAGACCCAGTACTTC.

This clonotype turned up a few times. The chain recombines TRBV20-1 with TRBJ1-1; D remains ambiguous. Trimming removed 1 base from V and 1 base from J, with 4 bases in between. The CDR3 has 12 amino acids. Germline V gene lookup returns CDR1 DFQATT and CDR2 SNEGSKA (reference sequence). The CDR3 nucleotides are TGCAGTGCTAGAGGGTCGAACACTGAAGCTTTCTTT. The encoded protein is CSARGSNTEAFF.

V usage is TRBV25-1 and J usage is TRBJ1-1, with 7 bases aligning to TRBD1. Germline V gene data show CDR1 as MGHDK and CDR2 as SYGVNS. The CDR3 loop spans 13 amino acids. The V gene end was trimmed by 4 bases and the J gene end by 4 bases; junction bases not matched to a gene: 3. The CDR3 DNA is TGTGCCAGCAGTGGGCCAGGGGGCACTGAAGCTTTCTTT. Encoded protein: CASSGPGGTEAFF.

This clonotype came up many times. Written as DNA, the CDR3 is TGCAGCGTTGAAAGGACAGGGCTAGACGAGCAGTACTTC. Its translation: CSVERTGLDEQYF. The chain joins TRBV29-1 to TRBJ2-7, with 8 bases identical to TRBD1. Trimming cost V 2 bases and J 5 bases; bases outside gene matches: 5. Germline-derived CDR1 and CDR2 are SQVTM and ANQGSEA. CDR3 size: 13 residues.

This chain links TRBV10-3 with TRBJ2-7; 13 nucleotides align to TRBD2. This CDR3 spans 14 amino acids. V dropped 2 bases and J dropped 5; count of bases not matched to a gene: 0. CDR1 and CDR2 (germline): ENHRY, SYGVKD. For the CDR3, the DNA is TGTGCCATCAGTGAGACTAGCGGGAGGGACGAGCAGTACTTC. As protein: CAISETSGRDEQYF.

The chain has TRBV6-5 and TRBJ1-3; D ambiguous. CDR1 and CDR2 from the germline V gene are MNHEY and SVGAGI. The CDR3 is made up of 13 amino acids. Trimming removed 4 bases from V and 4 bases from J, with 8 bases in between. CDR3 protein: CASSSPEGNTIYF. CDR3 nucleotides: TGTGCCAGCAGTTCCCCCGAAGGAAACACCATATATTTT.

The chain carries TRBV27 and TRBJ1-2; D remains ambiguous. The CDR3 spans 16 residues. V was shortened by 2 bases and J by 8 bases, with 21 bases between the two germline ends. Germline assignment: CDR1 MNHEY and CDR2 SMNVEV (reference sequence). In DNA form, the CDR3 reads TGTGCCAGCAGTTTAAGATCCCGGCTCCCGGTCGGGGGCTACACCTTC. This encodes CASSLRSRLPVGGYTF.

On this clonotype itself: A read error may account for a junction end that differs from germline. The genes are TRBV14 and TRBJ2-4; 7 bases match TRBD1. This CDR3 comprises 17 residues. CDR1 is SGHDN, CDR2 FVKESK, per germline. In DNA form, the CDR3 reads TGTGTCAGCAGCCAAGTTATAGGGGGCCAACCTGGTTACATTCAGTACTTC. Protein: CVSSQVIGGQPGYIQYF.

The CDR3 sequence: CASSLFGRDEQFF. As DNA, the CDR3 is TGTGCCAGCAGCTTGTTTGGGCGGGATGAGCAGTTCTTC. V is TRBV7-8 and J is TRBJ2-1, with D maybe TRBD2 (5 bases). Trimming cost V 3 bases and J 8 bases, with 11 bases left between them. Germline CDR1 and CDR2: SGHVS and FQNEAQ. This CDR3 comprises 13 residues.

The sample holds a few counts of this clonotype. The chain links TRBV5-5 to TRBJ1-6; the D gene is possibly TRBD1 (6 bases). The CDR3 is 16 residues long. Trimming removed 4 bases at V and 7 bases at J, with 18 bases between. The germline gives CDR1 SGHKS, CDR2 YYEKEE (reference sequence). CDR3 DNA: TGTGCCAGCAGCCAAAGACAGGCCGCAAGAAATTCACCCCTCCACTTT. Residues: CASSQRQAARNSPLHF.

This clonotype was seen just once. The gene calls are TRBV7-9 and TRBJ1-3; no reliable D call. V was cut by 5 bases and J by 4 bases, with 6 bases left in between. CDR1 SEHNR and CDR2 FQNEAQ come from the germline V gene (reference sequence). CDR3 length: 12 residues. CDR3 loop: CASSPTGNTIYF. DNA for the CDR3: TGTGCCAGCAGCCCGACAGGAAACACCATATATTTT. The whole variable domain, remainder taken from reference TRBV7-9 and TRBJ1-3, is DTGVSQNPRHKITKRGQNVTFRCDPISEHNRLYWYRQTLGQGPEFLTYFQNEAQLEKSRLLSDRFSAERPKGSFSTLEIQRTEQGDSAMYLCASSPTGNTIYFGEGSWLTVV.

The gene calls are TRBV20-1 and TRBJ2-1; D is perhaps TRBD1 or TRBD2 (6 bases each). This CDR3 contains 13 residues. V was pared by 6 bases and J by 9 bases, with 18 bases between. CDR1 and CDR2 from the germline V gene are DFQATT and SNEGSKA (reference sequence). DNA for the CDR3: TGCAGTGCCCCCAAACCGGGGGCTTTTGAGCAGTTCTTC. Translation: CSAPKPGAFEQFF.

The V call is TRBV20-1, the J call TRBJ2-1; tentative D call: TRBD1 (7 bases). The length of the CDR3 is 14 residues. In germline, CDR1 is DFQATT, CDR2 SNEGSKA (reference sequence). The V gene lost 6 bases and the J gene lost 3 bases, with 15 bases spanning the gap. The chain's CDR3 is CSAQGVADYNEQFF. For the CDR3, the DNA is TGCAGTGCCCAGGGGGTAGCGGACTACAATGAGCAGTTCTTC.

The chain combines TRBV28 with TRBJ1-4, with no clear D. V shed 4 bases and J shed 8 bases, with 5 bases lying between them. Germline values: CDR1 MDHEN, CDR2 SYDVKM. The CDR3 covers 11 residues. CDR3 in amino acids: CASSSWEKLFF. The CDR3 DNA reads as TGTGCCAGCAGTTCGTGGGAAAAACTGTTTTTT.